The 8 T cell receptor beta chains presented below share a single source sample, sequenced in a study of blood T cell repertoires in COVID-19. Some clones are missing from TCRdb's copy, which holds only in-frame ones; the method was immunoSEQ multiplex PCR. The data contain approximately 190,000 clones, just under 85% of them singletons. The sequencing sample was made of peripheral blood. The source of these receptors is a woman in her 70s with active or convalescent COVID-19.

The genes are TRBV28 and TRBJ1-1; 7 bases are a match to TRBD1. The V segment lost 1 base and the J segment 0 bases; nucleotides outside the gene matches: 5. In germline, CDR1 is MDHEN, CDR2 SYDVKM. CDR3 size: 16 residues. CDR3 region: CASSLLTGPMNTEAFF. CDR3 coding DNA: TGTGCCAGCAGTTTATTGACAGGGCCCATGAACACTGAAGCTTTCTTT.

The chain combines TRBV11-1 with TRBJ2-7; TRBD1 is a possible D gene (5 bases). The CDR3 is 13 amino acids. CDR1 is SGHAT, CDR2 FQDESV, per germline (reference sequence). V lost 1 base to trimming and J lost 2 bases, with 6 bases between them. CDR3 DNA sequence: TGTGCCAGCAGCTTAGACAGGCCCTACGAGCAGTACTTC. Translating gives CASSLDRPYEQYF.

V and J are TRBV5-1 and TRBJ2-1; 7 nucleotides agree with TRBD2. Germline CDR1 SGHRS, CDR2 YFSETQ. V gave up 4 bases and J gave up 4 bases; unmatched junction bases: 2. The CDR3 is made up of 13 amino acids. CDR3 sequence (DNA): TGCGCCAGCAGCCCGGGAGGTTACAATGAGCAGTTCTTC. Protein product: CASSPGGYNEQFF.

This clone has a single count. This chain connects TRBV27 to TRBJ2-3, with D possibly matching TRBD1 (6 bases). The CDR3 has 15 amino acids. CDR1 MNHEY and CDR2 SMNVEV come from the germline V gene (reference sequence). The germline V and J ends were trimmed by 6 bases and 0 bases, with 13 bases remaining between them. The CDR3 loop is CASSRGGGSTDTQYF. CDR3 DNA: TGTGCCAGCAGCAGAGGGGGTGGGAGCACAGATACGCAGTATTTT.

The chain links TRBV20-1 to TRBJ1-1; 8 nucleotides align to TRBD1. Germline CDR1 DFQATT, CDR2 SNEGSKA (reference sequence). CDR3 length: 11 amino acids. V gave up 6 bases and J gave up 11 bases; unmatched junction bases: 8. In DNA form, the CDR3 reads TGCAGTGCAAATCCGGGACAGGTCGCTTTCTTT. This gives the protein CSANPGQVAFF.

The V call is TRBV5-1, the J call TRBJ2-3; TRBD2 agrees at 11 bases. Germline-derived CDR1 and CDR2 are SGHRS and YFSETQ. Trimming removed 4 bases from V and 5 bases from J; junction bases left unmatched: 18. There are 19 residues in the CDR3. The CDR3 spells CASSQTSGRGPERGDTQYF. Written as DNA, the CDR3 is TGCGCCAGCAGCCAAACTAGCGGGAGAGGACCCGAAAGGGGAGATACGCAGTATTTT.

The chain is built from TRBV5-6 and TRBJ1-1; D unclear. V was cut by 4 bases and J by 5 bases, with 24 bases left in between. The CDR3 is 17 amino acids. Germline lookup yields CDR1 SGHDT and CDR2 YYEEEE. CDR3 nucleotide sequence: TGTGCCAGCAGCCGACTAACAAAAGAACTCAAAAGGACTGAAGCTTTCTTT. Protein: CASSRLTKELKRTEAFF.

The chain has TRBV5-8 and TRBJ2-1, with TRBD1 as a possible D gene (5 bases). The CDR3 length is 15 residues. Trimming stripped 4 bases from V and 4 bases from J, with 15 bases between. From germline, CDR1 is SGHTS and CDR2 YDEGEE. This CDR3 is CASSGLGRSYNEQFF. In DNA form, the CDR3 reads TGTGCCAGCAGCGGGCTGGGGCGGTCATACAATGAGCAGTTCTTC.